Given below is one T cell receptor beta chain in context. Its antigen is unknown. The data were obtained in a study of shared clonotypes between healthy human individuals. The germline CDR1 and CDR2 sequences are MDHEN and SYDVKM. CDR3 length: 12 residues. V was shortened by 5 bases and J by 11 bases, with 15 bases between the two germline ends. The method was immunoSEQ multiplex PCR; TCRdb's version includes in-frame clones alone and lacks a portion of them. The top ten clones hold more than 0.35% of a sample with 2 million to 2.5 million clones, more than 85% of them seen once. Adult donors, all healthy and HIV-negative, had no recent acute infections or vaccinations. General study findings and limits: A generally larger estimated richness was seen in naive subsets than in memory subsets.

The sequenced material came from naive CD4+ T cells from PBMCs. Subset given: CD45RA+ positively selected. The V gene is TRBV28, the J gene TRBJ2-5; a possible D gene is TRBD1 (6 bases). The receptor was derived from a man between 18 and 35 years old in good health. Some clones in this sample may be carry-over from other donors' samples. CDR3 loop: CASSLINREQYF. As DNA, the CDR3 is TGTGCCAGCAGTCTAATCAACAGGGAGCAGTACTTC.